The 8 T cell receptor beta chains below come from one sample, sequenced in a study of OX40 agonist ivuxolimab in advanced cancers. TCRdb keeps only in-frame clones here, not all; method: immunoSEQ multiplex PCR. The sample consists of 50,000 to 70,000 clones, 70% to 90% of them appearing once. The sequencing used CD4+ or CD8+ T cells sorted from blood, collected in a trial of the OX40 agonist ivuxolimab. Receptors originate from an adult with an advanced solid tumor such as melanoma, head and neck, liver or kidney cancer.

The CDR3 loop reads CASASGSVNEQFF. CDR3 bases: TGTGCGTCGGCTAGCGGGAGTGTCAATGAGCAGTTCTTC. This chain links TRBV6-5 with TRBJ2-1; 10 bases are shared with TRBD2. The germline gives CDR1 MNHEY, CDR2 SVGAGI. This CDR3 spans 13 amino acids.

This clone occurred a few times. The chain couples TRBV5-6 to TRBJ2-3; D is unresolved. CDR3 length: 16 residues. Per the germline V gene, CDR1 is SGHDT and CDR2 is YYEEEE. Trimming took 0 bases from V and 2 from J, leaving 13 bases between them. DNA for the CDR3: TGTGCCAGCAGCTTGGACCAGGCCATCCTCACAGATACGCAGTATTTT. This encodes CASSLDQAILTDTQYF.

This chain uses TRBV7-8 with TRBJ2-7, with no clear D. Per the germline V gene, CDR1 is SGHVS and CDR2 is FQNEAQ. This CDR3 spans 15 amino acids. Trimming removed 7 bases at V and 0 bases at J, with 16 bases between. CDR3 in amino acids: CASTRSGASSYEQYF. The CDR3 DNA follows: TGTGCCAGCACCCGCTCCGGCGCGAGCTCCTACGAGCAGTACTTC.

This chain connects TRBV28 to TRBJ1-4; D may be TRBD1 (5 bases). Looked up from germline, CDR1 is MDHEN and CDR2 is SYDVKM. Trimming took off 4 bases at V and 4 bases at J, with 10 bases between the two ends. The CDR3 covers 14 residues. The CDR3 sequence: CASSYGGLNEKLFF. CDR3 nucleotides: TGTGCCAGCAGTTACGGGGGACTTAATGAAAAACTGTTTTTT.

This CDR3 reads CASSLGQIRTDTQYF. The CDR3 region has the DNA TGTGCCAGCAGCCTAGGACAGATACGCACAGATACGCAGTATTTT. This chain uses TRBV9 with TRBJ2-3, with D perhaps matching TRBD1 (6 bases). CDR1 is SGDLS, CDR2 YYNGEE, per germline. The V gene lost 4 bases and the J gene lost 1 base, with 13 bases spanning the gap. The CDR3 extends over 15 amino acids.

The gene calls are TRBV19 and TRBJ2-3; D may match TRBD1 or TRBD2 (5 bases each). Germline V gene data show CDR1 as LNHDA and CDR2 as SQIVND (reference sequence). V dropped 5 bases and J dropped 4 bases, with 19 bases sitting between them. This CDR3 has 16 residues. CDR3 nucleotide sequence: TGTGCCAGTAGTCTAAGGGACGGCAAAACGGCAGATACGCAGTATTTT. This encodes CASSLRDGKTADTQYF.

The rearrangement uses TRBV5-6 and TRBJ2-7; D call uncertain. CDR3 length: 13 residues. Trimming took off 7 bases at V and 1 base at J, with 12 bases between the two ends. Germline values: CDR1 SGHDT, CDR2 YYEEEE. The CDR3 DNA is TGTGCCAGCCGCCCTTTGGATTCCTACGAGCAGTACTTC. Amino acid sequence: CASRPLDSYEQYF.

The rearrangement uses TRBV6-1 and TRBJ1-2, with D maybe TRBD1 (6 bases). The CDR3 spans 13 residues. V gave up 3 bases and J gave up 2 bases, with 7 bases separating them. Germline V gene data show CDR1 as MNHNS and CDR2 as SASEGT. The CDR3 is CASSEGANYGYTF. CDR3 bases: TGTGCCAGCAGTGAGGGGGCCAACTATGGCTACACCTTC.